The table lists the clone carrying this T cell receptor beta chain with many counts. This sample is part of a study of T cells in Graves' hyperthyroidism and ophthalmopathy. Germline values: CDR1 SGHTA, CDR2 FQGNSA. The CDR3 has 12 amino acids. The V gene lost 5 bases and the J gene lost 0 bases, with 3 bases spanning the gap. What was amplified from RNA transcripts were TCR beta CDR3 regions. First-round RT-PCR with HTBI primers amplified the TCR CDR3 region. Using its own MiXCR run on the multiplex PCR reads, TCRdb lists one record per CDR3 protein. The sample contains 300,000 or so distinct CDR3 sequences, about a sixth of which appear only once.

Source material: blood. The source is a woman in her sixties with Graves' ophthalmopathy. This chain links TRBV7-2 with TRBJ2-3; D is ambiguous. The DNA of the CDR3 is TGTGCCAGCAGCATAAGCACAGATACGCAGTATTTT. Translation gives CASSISTDTQYF.